The clone carrying this T cell receptor beta chain was recorded a few times. The data stem from a study of T-cell reconstitution after alpha-beta-depleted transplantation in children. CDR3 size: 15 residues. V dropped 6 bases and J dropped 8 bases, with 18 bases sitting between them. Germline loops: CDR1 SGHRS, CDR2 YFSETQ. The library targeted TCRbeta and was prepared with unique molecular identifiers. TCRdb fed the PCR reads into MiXCR, producing one record per CDR3 protein. In the table there are 600,000 to 700,000 distinct CDR3 sequences, approximately 14% of which are singletons. The J gene is TRBJ1-6, the V gene TRBV5-1; D gene uncertain. This TCR came from a girl aged 2-9 years with congenital amegakaryocytic thrombocytopenia, due to receive a stem cell transplant. The sequences come from PBMCs, collected before TCRalphabeta/CD19-depleted stem cell transplant. CDR3 in amino acids: CASTLGTLLDSPLHF. The CDR3 DNA reads TGCGCCAGCACCCTTGGAACCTTGCTTGATTCACCCCTCCACTTT.